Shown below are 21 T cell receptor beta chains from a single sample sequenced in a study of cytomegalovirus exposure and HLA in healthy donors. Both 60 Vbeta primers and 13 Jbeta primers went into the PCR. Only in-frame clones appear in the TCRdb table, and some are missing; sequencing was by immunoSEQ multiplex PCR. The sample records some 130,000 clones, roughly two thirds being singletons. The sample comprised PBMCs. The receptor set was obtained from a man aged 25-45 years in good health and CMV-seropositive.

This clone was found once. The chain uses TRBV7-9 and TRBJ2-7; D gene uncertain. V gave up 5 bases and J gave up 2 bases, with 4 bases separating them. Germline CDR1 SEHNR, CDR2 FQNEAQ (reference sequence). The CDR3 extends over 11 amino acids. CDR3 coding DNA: TGTGCCAGCAGCGTCACCTACGAGCAGTACTTC. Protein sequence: CASSVTYEQYF.

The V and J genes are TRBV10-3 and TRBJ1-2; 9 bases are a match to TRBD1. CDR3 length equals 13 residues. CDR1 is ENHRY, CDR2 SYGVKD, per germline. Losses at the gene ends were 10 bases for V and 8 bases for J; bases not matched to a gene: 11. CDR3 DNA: TGTGCCAGCTACCATGGGACAGGGTACGGCTACACCTTC. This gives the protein CASYHGTGYGYTF.

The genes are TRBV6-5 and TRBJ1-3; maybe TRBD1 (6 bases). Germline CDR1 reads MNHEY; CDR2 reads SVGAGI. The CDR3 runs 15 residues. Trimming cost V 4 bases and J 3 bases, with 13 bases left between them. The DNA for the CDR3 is TGTGCCAGCAGTTGGGGGCGCAGGGGTGGAAACACCATATATTTT. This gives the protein CASSWGRRGGNTIYF.

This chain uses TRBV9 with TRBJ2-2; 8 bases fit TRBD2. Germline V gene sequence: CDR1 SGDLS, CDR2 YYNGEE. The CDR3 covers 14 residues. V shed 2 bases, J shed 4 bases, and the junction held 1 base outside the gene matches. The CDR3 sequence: CASSVGRVTGELFF. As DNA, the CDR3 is TGTGCCAGCAGCGTCGGGAGGGTCACCGGGGAGCTGTTTTTT.

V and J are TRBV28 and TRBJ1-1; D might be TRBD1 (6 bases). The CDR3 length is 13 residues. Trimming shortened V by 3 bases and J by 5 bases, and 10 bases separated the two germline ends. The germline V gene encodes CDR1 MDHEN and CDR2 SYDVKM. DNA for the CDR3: TGTGCCAGCAGTTTTCCAGGGGCAACTGAAGCTTTCTTT. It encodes CASSFPGATEAFF. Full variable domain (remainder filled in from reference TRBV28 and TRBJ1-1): DVKVTQSSRYLVKRTGEKVFLECVQDMDHENMFWYRQDPGLGLRLIYFSYDVKMKEKGDIPEGYSVSREKKERFSLILESASTNQTSMYLCASSFPGATEAFFGQGTRLTVV.

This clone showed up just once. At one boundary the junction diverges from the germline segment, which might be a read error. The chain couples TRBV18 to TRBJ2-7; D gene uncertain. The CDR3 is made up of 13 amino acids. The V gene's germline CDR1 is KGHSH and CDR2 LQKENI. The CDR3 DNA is TGTGCCAGCTCACCGCCGAGCTCCAACGAGCAGTACTTC. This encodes CASSPPSSNEQYF. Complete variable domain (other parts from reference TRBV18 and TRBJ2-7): NAGVMQNPRHLVRRRGQEARLRCSPMKGHSHVYWYRQLPEEGLKFMVYLQKENIIDESGMPKERFSAEFPKEGPSILRIQQVVRGDSAAYFCASSPPSSNEQYFGPGTRLTVT.

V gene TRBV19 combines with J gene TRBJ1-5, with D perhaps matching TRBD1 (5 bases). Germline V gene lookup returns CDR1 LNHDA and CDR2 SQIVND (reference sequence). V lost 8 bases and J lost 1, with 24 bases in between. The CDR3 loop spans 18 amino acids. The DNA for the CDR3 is TGTGCCAGTTCTAGGGGCAGGACCCTCGGGCACAGCAATCAGCCCCAGCATTTT. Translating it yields CASSRGRTLGHSNQPQHF.

The CDR3 loop is CASSWGGQGMAGYTF. CDR3 coding DNA: TGTGCCAGCAGCTGGGGTGGACAGGGGATGGCTGGCTACACCTTC. The chain is built from TRBV5-6 and TRBJ1-2, with 9 bases that match TRBD1. The V and J ends lost 3 bases and 7 bases, in that order; junction bases with no gene match: 10. This CDR3 is built from 15 residues. Germline CDR1 is SGHDT and CDR2 is YYEEEE. The entire variable domain, with the rest obtained from reference TRBV5-6 and TRBJ1-2, is as follows: DAGVTQSPTHLIKTRGQQVTLRCSPKSGHDTVSWYQQALGQGPQFIFQYYEEEERQRGNFPDRFSGHQFPNYSSELNVNALLLGDSALYLCASSWGGQGMAGYTFGSGTRLTVV.

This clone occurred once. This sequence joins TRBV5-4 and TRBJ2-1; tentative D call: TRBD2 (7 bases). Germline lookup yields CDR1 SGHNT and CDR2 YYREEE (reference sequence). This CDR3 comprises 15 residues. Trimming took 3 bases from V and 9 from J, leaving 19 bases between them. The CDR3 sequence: CASSWLGGAGSEQFF. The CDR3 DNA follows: TGTGCCAGCAGCTGGCTAGGGGGGGCGGGTAGTGAGCAGTTCTTC.

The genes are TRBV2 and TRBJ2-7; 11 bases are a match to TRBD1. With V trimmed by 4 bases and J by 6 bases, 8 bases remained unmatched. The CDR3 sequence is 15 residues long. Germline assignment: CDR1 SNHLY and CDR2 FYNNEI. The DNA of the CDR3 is TGTGCCAGCAGTGGGACAGGGGGCTTAGAGGCCGAGCAGTACTTC. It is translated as CASSGTGGLEAEQYF.

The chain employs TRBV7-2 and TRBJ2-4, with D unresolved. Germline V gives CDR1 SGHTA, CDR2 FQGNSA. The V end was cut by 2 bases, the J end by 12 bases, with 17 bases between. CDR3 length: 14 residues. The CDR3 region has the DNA TGTGCCAGCAGCTTAATCGGAGCGAGCTCGGCTCAGTACTTC. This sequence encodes CASSLIGASSAQYF. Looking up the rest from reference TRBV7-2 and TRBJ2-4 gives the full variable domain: GAGVSQSPSNKVTEKGKDVELRCDPISGHTALYWYRQSLGQGLEFLIYFQGNSAPDKSGLPSDRFSAERTGGSVSTLTIQRTQQEDSAVYLCASSLIGASSAQYFGAGTRLSVL.

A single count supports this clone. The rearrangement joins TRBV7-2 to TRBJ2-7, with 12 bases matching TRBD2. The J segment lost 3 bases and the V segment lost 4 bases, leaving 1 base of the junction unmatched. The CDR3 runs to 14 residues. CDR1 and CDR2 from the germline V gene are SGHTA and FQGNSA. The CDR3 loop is CASSSTSGSYEQYF. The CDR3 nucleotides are TGTGCCAGCAGCTCGACTAGCGGGAGCTACGAGCAGTACTTC.

This CDR3 is CASSWGREENTEAFF. The CDR3 nucleotides read TGTGCCAGCAGCTGGGGGAGGGAGGAGAACACTGAAGCTTTCTTT. The V call is TRBV7-8, the J call TRBJ1-1, with D perhaps matching TRBD1 (5 bases). Germline CDR1 is SGHVS and CDR2 is FQNEAQ. V was shortened by 4 bases and J by 1 base, with 13 bases between the two germline ends. The CDR3 runs 15 residues.

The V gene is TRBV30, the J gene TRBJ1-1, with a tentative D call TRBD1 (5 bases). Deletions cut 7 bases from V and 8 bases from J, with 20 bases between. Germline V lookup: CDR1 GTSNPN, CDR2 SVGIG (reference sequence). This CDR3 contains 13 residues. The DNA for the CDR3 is TGTGCCTCGGTGCCCAAGGGGTCACGGGAAGCTTTCTTT. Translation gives CASVPKGSREAFF. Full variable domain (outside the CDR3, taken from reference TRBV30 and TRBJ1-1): SQTIHQWPATLVQPVGSPLSLECTVEGTSNPNLYWYRQAAGRGLQLLFYSVGIGQISSEVPQNLSASRPQDRQFILSSKKLLLSDSGFYLCASVPKGSREAFFGQGTRLTVV.

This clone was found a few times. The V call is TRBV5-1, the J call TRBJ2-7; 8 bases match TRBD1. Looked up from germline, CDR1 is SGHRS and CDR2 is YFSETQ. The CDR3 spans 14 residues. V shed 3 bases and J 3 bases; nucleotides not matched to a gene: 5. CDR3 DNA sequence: TGCGCCAGCAGCTCCCAGGGGGCGATCTACGAGCAGTACTTC. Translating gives CASSSQGAIYEQYF.

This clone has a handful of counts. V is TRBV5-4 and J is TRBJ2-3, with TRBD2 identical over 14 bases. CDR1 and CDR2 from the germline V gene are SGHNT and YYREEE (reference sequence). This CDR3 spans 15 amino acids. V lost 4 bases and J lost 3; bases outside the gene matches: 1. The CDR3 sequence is CASSRTSGRTDTQYF. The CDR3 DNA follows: TGTGCCAGCAGCCGGACTAGCGGGAGGACAGATACGCAGTATTTT.

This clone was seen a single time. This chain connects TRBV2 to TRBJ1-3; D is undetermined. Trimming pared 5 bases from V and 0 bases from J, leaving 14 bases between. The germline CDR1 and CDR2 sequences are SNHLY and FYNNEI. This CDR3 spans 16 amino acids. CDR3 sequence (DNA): TGTGCCAGCAGTATTTCTGGAGGAACCTCTGGAAACACCATATATTTT. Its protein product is CASSISGGTSGNTIYF.

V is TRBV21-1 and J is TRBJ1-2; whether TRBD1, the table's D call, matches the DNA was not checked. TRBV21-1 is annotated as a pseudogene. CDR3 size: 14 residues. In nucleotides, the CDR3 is TGTGCCAGCAGCAAGCAGGGTTTGTACTATGGCTACACCTTC. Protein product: CASSKQGLYYGYTF.

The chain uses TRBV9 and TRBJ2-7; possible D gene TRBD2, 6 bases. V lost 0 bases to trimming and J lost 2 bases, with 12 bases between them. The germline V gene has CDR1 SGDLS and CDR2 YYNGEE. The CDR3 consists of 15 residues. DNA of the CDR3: TGTGCCAGCAGCGTAGATTGGGGAGGCACCTACGAGCAGTACTTC. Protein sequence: CASSVDWGGTYEQYF. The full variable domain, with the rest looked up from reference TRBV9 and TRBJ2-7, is DSGVTQTPKHLITATGQRVTLRCSPRSGDLSVYWYQQSLDQGLQFLIQYYNGEERAKGNILERFSAQQFPDLHSELNLSSLELGDSALYFCASSVDWGGTYEQYFGPGTRLTVT.

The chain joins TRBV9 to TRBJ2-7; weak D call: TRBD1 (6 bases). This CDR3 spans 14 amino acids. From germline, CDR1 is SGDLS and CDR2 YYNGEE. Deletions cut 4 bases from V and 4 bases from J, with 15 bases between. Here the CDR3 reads CASSLQGLSYEQYF. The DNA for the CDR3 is TGTGCCAGCAGCCTACAGGGTTTATCATACGAGCAGTACTTC. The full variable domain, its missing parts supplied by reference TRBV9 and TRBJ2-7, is DSGVTQTPKHLITATGQRVTLRCSPRSGDLSVYWYQQSLDQGLQFLIQYYNGEERAKGNILERFSAQQFPDLHSELNLSSLELGDSALYFCASSLQGLSYEQYFGPGTRLTVT.

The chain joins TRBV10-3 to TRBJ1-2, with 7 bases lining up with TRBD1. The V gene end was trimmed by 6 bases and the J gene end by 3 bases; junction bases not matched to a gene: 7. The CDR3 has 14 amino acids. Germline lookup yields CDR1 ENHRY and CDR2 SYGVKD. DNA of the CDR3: TGTGCCATCAGCAAACAGGGGTCCTACTATGGCTACACCTTC. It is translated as CAISKQGSYYGYTF.